The source of this T cell receptor beta chain is a study of blood T cell repertoires in COVID-19. The V end lost 4 bases, the J end lost 4 bases, and 8 bases lay between the germline ends. Germline values: CDR1 LGHNT, CDR2 FRNRAP. This CDR3 is 12 amino acids long. This clone was observed a single time. Clones were sequenced by immunoSEQ multiplex PCR, and TCRdb holds only the in-frame ones, with some missing. The sample records around 170,000 clones, 70% to 90% being singletons. This chain connects TRBV12-5 to TRBJ2-7, with D tentatively TRBD1 (6 bases). This sequence originates from a man in his sixties with acute or convalescent COVID-19. The sample taken for sequencing was peripheral blood. This CDR3 reads CASGWGQYEQYF. For the CDR3, the DNA is TGTGCTAGTGGTTGGGGGCAATACGAGCAGTACTTC.